Described below is a single T cell receptor beta chain sequence and its context. The antigen this receptor binds is unknown. Base qualities are not at hand, and no much larger clone is one base apart. The trial excluded patients who had a history of autoimmune disease or who were on systemic immunosuppression. Peripheral blood for TCR sequencing was drawn from every dose cohort at baseline, at cycle 4 day 1 and at cycle 7 day 1. Samples were obtained from an open-label, multicenter, first-in-human phase I dose-escalation trial of ivuxolimab. The trial enrolled adults with locally advanced or metastatic head and neck squamous cell, hepatocellular, melanoma or renal cell carcinoma. Before TCR sequencing, CD4+ T cells and CD8+ T cells from peripheral blood were sorted into separate populations. The entry originates in a study of OX40 agonist ivuxolimab in advanced cancers. Study-wide context: Ivuxolimab, which targeted the costimulatory receptor OX40 (CD134), was an agonistic, fully human IgG2 monoclonal antibody. Intravenous ivuxolimab was administered to patients every 2 weeks at six dose levels: 0.01, 0.1, 0.3, 1.5, 3 and 10 mg/kg. Of the roughly 50 dose-escalation patients, hepatocellular carcinoma was present in some 19, melanoma in approximately 15, renal cell carcinoma in 9 and head and neck cancer in 9. A male proportion of approximately 83% and a mean age of approximately 61 years, ranging from about 20 to 85, were recorded for the dose-escalation cohort. Prior anti-PD-1, anti-PD-L1 or anti-CTLA-4 therapy was permitted, and checkpoint inhibitors had been received by 40% to 50% of dose-escalation patients. Partial responses occurred in three dose-escalation patients: two with cutaneous melanoma and one with hepatocellular carcinoma. The point of sequencing TCRbeta in the periphery was to test whether ivuxolimab changed TCR sequence diversity and drove clonal T-cell expansion. The paper reports the monotherapy dose-escalation portion (N of about 54 patients) of the phase I ivuxolimab trial. Results the study describes overall, beyond this receptor: At doses from 0.1 to 3.0 mg/kg, clonal expansion was seen in both CD4+ and CD8+ blood T cells between baseline and week 6. Which antigens the clonally expanded peripheral T cells were specific for was not determined. Low levels of normalized T-cell clonal expansion were also shown by some nonresponding patients. In partial responders in the 0.1-3.0 mg/kg groups, normalized peripheral clonal expansion was found to be among the lowest, especially among CD8+ T cells. After ivuxolimab, CD8+ T cells had more expanded clones than CD4+ T cells on average.

Genomic DNA was extracted from sorted cells for sequencing of the TCRbeta CDR3 region. TCRbeta CDR3 regions were sequenced using the immunoSEQ Assay. Imported from immuneACCESS, the table was reduced by TCRdb to in-frame sequences with V and J called. These copies leave out some clones; in studies compared against another copy, an unresolved V gene accounts for under half, and the cause of the remainder is not known. This sample lists 55,000 to 70,000 clones; just over 85% were detected once. Of the sample, about 0.95% falls within the top ten clones. Reading the germline V gene gives CDR1 SGHRS and CDR2 YFSETQ. The CDR3 numbers 17 residues from cysteine through phenylalanine. CDR3 DNA is the only sequence kept; it has 51 bases, read in frame from the first base. Unmatched junction bases come to 13, with V trimmed by 4 bases and J by 7 bases.

The chain is encoded by TRBV5-1 joined to TRBJ2-2; 10 bases in the junction line up with TRBD1. This specimen was CD4+ or CD8+ T cells sorted from blood, taken in a trial of the OX40 agonist ivuxolimab. The clonotype comes from an adult with an advanced solid tumor such as melanoma, head and neck, liver or kidney cancer. The nucleotide sequence is given as TGCGCCAGCAGCCTACGCCCCGGGACAGGGGTGGGCGGGGAGCTGTTTTTT. Translated, it gives CASSLRPGTGVGGELFF. The full variable domain, completed from the reference TRBV5-1 and TRBJ2-2 proteins outside the CDR3, reads KAGVTQTPRYLIKTRGQQVTLSCSPISGHRSVSWYQQTPGQGLQFLFEYFSETQRNKGNFPGRFSGRQFSNSRSEMNVSTLELGDSALYLCASSLRPGTGVGGELFFGEGSRLTVL.